This T cell receptor (beta chain) was obtained from a study of Ad26.COV2.S vaccination and SARS-CoV-2 variants. TCRdb keeps only in-frame clones here, not all; method: immunoSEQ multiplex PCR. The table records roughly 700,000 clones, about 89% of them present only once. This clone was recorded a few times. The CDR3 runs to 13 residues. V was cut by 6 bases and J by 7 bases, with 12 bases left in between. Germline V gene lookup returns CDR1 MNHEY and CDR2 SVGAGI. Treatment here: some 19 received Ad26.COV2.S at low or high dose, single or two shots; a few received placebo; per-sample allocation not given. The samples were gathered on day 63 after the first injection of vaccine or placebo.

The source was peripheral blood, collected in a trial of Ad26.COV2.S vaccine versus placebo. The TCR sequence derives from a person aged 18 to 65 who received the Ad26.COV2.S COVID-19 vaccine or a placebo. V gene TRBV6-5 combines with J gene TRBJ1-4; D gene unclear. The DNA for the CDR3 is TGTGCCAGCAGGCACATTGGCGGTGAAAAACTGTTTTTT. Amino acids: CASRHIGGEKLFF.